This TCR beta chain was obtained from a study of control samples from healthy donors and cancer patients. The CDR3 extends over 14 amino acids. CDR1 is SNHLY, CDR2 FYNNEI, per germline. The V end was cut by 4 bases, the J end by 4 bases, with 13 bases between. This clone has just a few counts. Other DNA sequences from this sample encode an identical CDR3 as well. The data were produced by immunoSEQ multiplex PCR, yet TCRdb's version contains in-frame clones alone and is incomplete. The sample includes about 140,000 clones, under 95% of them seen just once. The rearrangement joins TRBV2 to TRBJ1-1; a weak D match, TRBD1 (5 bases). The receptor was derived from a man in his forties in good health. Sample: blood. The CDR3 DNA is TGTGCCAGCAGTGTAGAGGGGACCGGCACTGAAGCTTTCTTT. As protein: CASSVEGTGTEAFF.